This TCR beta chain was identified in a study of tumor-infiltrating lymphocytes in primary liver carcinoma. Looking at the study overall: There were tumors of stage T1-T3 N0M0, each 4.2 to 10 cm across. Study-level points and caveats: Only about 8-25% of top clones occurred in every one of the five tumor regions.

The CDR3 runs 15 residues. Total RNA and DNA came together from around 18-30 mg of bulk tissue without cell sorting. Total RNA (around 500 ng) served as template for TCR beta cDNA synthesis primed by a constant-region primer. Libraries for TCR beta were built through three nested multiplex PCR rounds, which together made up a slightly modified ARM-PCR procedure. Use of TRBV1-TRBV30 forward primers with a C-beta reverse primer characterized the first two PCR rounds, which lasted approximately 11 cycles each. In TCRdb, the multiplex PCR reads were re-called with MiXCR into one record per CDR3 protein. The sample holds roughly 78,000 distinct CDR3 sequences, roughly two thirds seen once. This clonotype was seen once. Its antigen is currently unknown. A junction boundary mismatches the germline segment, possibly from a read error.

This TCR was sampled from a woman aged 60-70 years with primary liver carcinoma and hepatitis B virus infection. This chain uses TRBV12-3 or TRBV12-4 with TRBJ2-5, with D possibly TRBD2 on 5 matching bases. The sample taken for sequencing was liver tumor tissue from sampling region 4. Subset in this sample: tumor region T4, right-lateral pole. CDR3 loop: CAGSDAGIGQETQHF. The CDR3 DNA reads TGTGCCGGCAGTGATGCCGGGATAGGGCAAGAGACCCAGCACTTC.